The 16 T cell receptor beta chains presented below share a single source sample, sequenced in a study of blood T cell repertoires in COVID-19. Assay used: immunoSEQ multiplex PCR; TCRdb lists only in-frame clones, some missing. Altogether about 160,000 clones are present, around 93% being singletons, with the ten largest covering nearly 5%. Sample: peripheral blood. All receptors come from a young man with COVID-19, enrolled during active disease.

V is TRBV9 and J is TRBJ1-2, with D perhaps matching TRBD1 (5 bases). The CDR3 consists of 15 residues. Germline V gene sequence: CDR1 SGDLS, CDR2 YYNGEE. V gave up 4 bases and J gave up 6 bases, with 19 bases separating them. CDR3 nucleotides: TGTGCCAGCAGCCCTCGGGACTCGGGATCTGATGGCTACACCTTC. As protein: CASSPRDSGSDGYTF. Full variable domain (remainder filled in from reference TRBV9 and TRBJ1-2): DSGVTQTPKHLITATGQRVTLRCSPRSGDLSVYWYQQSLDQGLQFLIQYYNGEERAKGNILERFSAQQFPDLHSELNLSSLELGDSALYFCASSPRDSGSDGYTFGSGTRLTVV.

The gene calls are TRBV4-2 and TRBJ1-2; TRBD1 matches at 7 bases. This CDR3 has 14 residues. Germline CDR1 reads LGHNA; CDR2 reads YNFKEQ. The V segment lost 4 bases and the J segment 8 bases; nucleotides outside the gene matches: 10. CDR3 coding DNA: TGTGCCAGCAGCCGCGACAGGGCAACAAGGGGCTACACCTTC. It codes for CASSRDRATRGYTF.

This chain connects TRBV10-3 to TRBJ2-7; 10 nucleotides line up with TRBD1. This CDR3 comprises 15 residues. Germline CDR1 and CDR2: ENHRY and SYGVKD. V trimming: 2 bases; J trimming: 7 bases; junction bases outside the gene matches: 8. In DNA form, the CDR3 reads TGTGCCATCAGTGAGCCGGGACAGGGGACGGGGGAGCAGTACTTC. It yields the protein CAISEPGQGTGEQYF.

J is TRBJ2-2 and V is TRBV28; 14 positions agree with TRBD2. The V gene end was trimmed by 2 bases and the J gene end by 3 bases; junction bases not matched to a gene: 11. Germline V gene data show CDR1 as MDHEN and CDR2 as SYDVKM. This CDR3 contains 20 residues. This CDR3 is CASSLPRLAGGPRDTGELFF. The CDR3 DNA is TGTGCCAGCAGTTTACCTCGACTAGCGGGAGGGCCTCGGGACACCGGGGAGCTGTTTTTT.

The V call is TRBV27, the J call TRBJ1-1; no clear D gene. From germline, CDR1 is MNHEY and CDR2 SMNVEV (reference sequence). With 6 bases removed from V and 3 bases from J, the gap between germline ends came to 14 bases. The CDR3 consists of 14 residues. The CDR3 protein is CASRADFQDTEAFF. The CDR3 nucleotides read TGTGCCAGCAGGGCGGACTTTCAAGACACTGAAGCTTTCTTT.

The CDR3 loop is CASSRDRITDTQYF. The CDR3 nucleotides are TGTGCCAGCAGTAGGGACAGGATAACAGATACGCAGTATTTT. This sequence joins TRBV6-5 and TRBJ2-3; 8 nucleotides line up with TRBD1. Germline loops: CDR1 MNHEY, CDR2 SVGAGI. This CDR3 comprises 14 residues. Trimming cost V 5 bases and J 3 bases; bases outside gene matches: 4.

CDR3 protein: CASSRTGELFF. The CDR3 DNA is TGTGCCAGCAGCCGGACCGGGGAGCTGTTTTTT. The chain has TRBV7-9 and TRBJ2-2; no clear D. V dropped 5 bases and J dropped 5 bases, with 3 bases sitting between them. The germline CDR1 and CDR2 sequences are SEHNR and FQNEAQ (reference sequence). The CDR3 is 11 residues long.

The V call is TRBV12-3 or TRBV12-4, the J call TRBJ2-1, with D possibly being TRBD1 (5 bases). The CDR3 spans 13 residues. Trimming took off 5 bases at V and 4 bases at J, with 9 bases between the two ends. CDR3 sequence: CASSDTGYNEQFF. DNA of the CDR3: TGTGCCAGCAGTGACACAGGTTACAATGAGCAGTTCTTC.

This chain links TRBV27 with TRBJ2-1; 7 bases are a match to TRBD2. V shed 6 bases and J 6 bases; nucleotides not matched to a gene: 5. CDR1 is MNHEY and CDR2 is SMNVEV in the germline V gene (reference sequence). This CDR3 is built from 13 residues. The CDR3 reads CASRGGVRNEQFF. CDR3 in DNA: TGTGCCAGCAGGGGGGGGGTACGCAATGAGCAGTTCTTC.

This chain connects TRBV18 to TRBJ2-6; D may be TRBD2 (6 bases). CDR3 length: 16 amino acids. Trimming removed 3 bases from V and 1 base from J, with 10 bases in between. Germline V gene sequence: CDR1 KGHSH, CDR2 LQKENI. In DNA, the CDR3 is TGTGCCAGCTCACCGGGGGGATGGTCTGGGGCCAACGTCCTGACTTTC. This codes for CASSPGGWSGANVLTF.

The chain couples TRBV7-2 to TRBJ2-1; 8 bases align to TRBD2. With V trimmed by 4 bases and J by 2 bases, 4 bases remained unmatched. The CDR3 extends over 15 amino acids. Germline CDR1 reads SGHTA; CDR2 reads FQGNSA. The CDR3 loop is CASSSRGGAYNEQFF. Here the CDR3 DNA reads TGTGCCAGCAGCTCCCGGGGGGGGGCCTACAATGAGCAGTTCTTC.

The CDR3 coding sequence is TGTGCCAGCAGCGACGGATGGCTACAGGGGACCCCTTTCTACGAGCAGTACTTC. This sequence encodes CASSDGWLQGTPFYEQYF. This sequence joins TRBV14 and TRBJ2-7; 7 positions agree with TRBD1. CDR1 is SGHDN, CDR2 FVKESK, per germline. Unmatched junction bases numbered 19, after V lost 5 bases and J lost 3 bases. The CDR3 has 18 amino acids. Together with reference TRBV14 and TRBJ2-7, the CDR3 gives the full variable domain: EAGVTQFPSHSVIEKGQTVTLRCDPISGHDNLYWYRRVMGKEIKFLLHFVKESKQDESGMPNNRFLAERTGGTYSTLKVQPAELEDSGVYFCASSDGWLQGTPFYEQYFGPGTRLTVT.

This clone was observed once. V gene TRBV27 combines with J gene TRBJ1-1, with 9 nucleotides matching TRBD1. The CDR3 length is 11 residues. The V gene's germline CDR1 is MNHEY and CDR2 SMNVEV (reference sequence). J was trimmed by 7 bases and V by 8 bases; bases with no gene match: 2. The CDR3 spells CASWTGDEAFF. The DNA for the CDR3 is TGTGCCAGCTGGACAGGGGATGAAGCTTTCTTT.

This sequence joins TRBV25-1 and TRBJ1-2; 9 bases are shared with TRBD1. J gave up 7 bases and V 6 bases, and 6 bases lay outside the gene matches. The CDR3 totals 13 residues. CDR1 and CDR2 from the germline V gene are MGHDK and SYGVNS. As DNA, the CDR3 is TGTGCCAGCAGCGACAGGGGGACATCTGGCTACACCTTC. This codes for CASSDRGTSGYTF.

This clone was seen a single time. This chain joins TRBV19 and TRBJ2-7; 7 bases fit TRBD2. With 8 bases clipped from V and 4 bases from J, the junction kept 2 bases outside the gene matches. Germline assignment: CDR1 LNHDA and CDR2 SQIVND (reference sequence). The CDR3 sequence is 11 residues long. The CDR3: CASSAGYEQYF. CDR3 nucleotides: TGTGCCAGTTCAGCGGGATACGAGCAGTACTTC.

The chain links TRBV3-1 (or the pseudogene TRBV3-2) to TRBJ2-1; tentative D call: TRBD1 (5 bases). This CDR3 spans 12 amino acids. Germline V gives CDR1 LGHDT, CDR2 YNNKEL (reference sequence). The V gene lost 1 base and the J gene lost 9 bases, with 7 bases spanning the gap. The CDR3 DNA follows: TGTGCCAGCAGCCAAGGGGGCTTTGAGCAGTTCTTC. Translated, it gives CASSQGGFEQFF.